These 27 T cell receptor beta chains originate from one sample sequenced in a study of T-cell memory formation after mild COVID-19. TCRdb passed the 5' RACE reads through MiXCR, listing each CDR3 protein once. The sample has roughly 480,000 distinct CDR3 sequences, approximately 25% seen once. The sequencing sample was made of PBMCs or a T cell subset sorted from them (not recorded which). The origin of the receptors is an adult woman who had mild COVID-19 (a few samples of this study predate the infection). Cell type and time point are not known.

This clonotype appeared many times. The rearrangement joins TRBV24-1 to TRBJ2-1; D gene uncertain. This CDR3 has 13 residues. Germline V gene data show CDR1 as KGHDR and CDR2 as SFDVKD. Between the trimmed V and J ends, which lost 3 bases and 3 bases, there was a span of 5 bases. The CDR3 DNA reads TGTGCCACCAGTGATCGTCTCTACAATGAGCAGTTCTTC. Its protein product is CATSDRLYNEQFF.

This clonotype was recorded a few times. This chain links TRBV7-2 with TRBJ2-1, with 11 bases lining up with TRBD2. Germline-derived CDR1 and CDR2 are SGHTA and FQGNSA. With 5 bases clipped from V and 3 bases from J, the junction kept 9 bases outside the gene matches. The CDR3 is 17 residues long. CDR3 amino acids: CASSQQTSGDHYNEQFF. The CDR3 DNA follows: TGTGCCAGCAGCCAACAGACTAGCGGGGACCACTACAATGAGCAGTTCTTC.

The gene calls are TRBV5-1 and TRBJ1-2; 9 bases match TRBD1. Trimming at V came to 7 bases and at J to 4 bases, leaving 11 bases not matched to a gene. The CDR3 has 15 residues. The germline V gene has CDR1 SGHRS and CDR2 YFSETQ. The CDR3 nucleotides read TGCGCCAGCTGTCCGGGACAGGGCCGGGTCTATGGCTACACCTTC. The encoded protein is CASCPGQGRVYGYTF.

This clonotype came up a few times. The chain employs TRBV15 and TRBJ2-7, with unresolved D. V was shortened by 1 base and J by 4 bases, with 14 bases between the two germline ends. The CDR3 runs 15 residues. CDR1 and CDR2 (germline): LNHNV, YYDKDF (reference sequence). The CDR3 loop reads CATSRALGSSYEQYF. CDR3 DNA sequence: TGTGCCACCAGCAGAGCTTTGGGGTCCTCATACGAGCAGTACTTC.

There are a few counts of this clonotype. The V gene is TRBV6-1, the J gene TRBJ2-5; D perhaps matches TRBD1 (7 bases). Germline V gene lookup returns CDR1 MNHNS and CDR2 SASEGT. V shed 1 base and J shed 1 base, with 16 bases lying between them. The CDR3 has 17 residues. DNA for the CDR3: TGTGCCAGCAGTGAAGTAGTGGGCAGGGGGGCCCAAGAGACCCAGTACTTC. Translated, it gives CASSEVVGRGAQETQYF.

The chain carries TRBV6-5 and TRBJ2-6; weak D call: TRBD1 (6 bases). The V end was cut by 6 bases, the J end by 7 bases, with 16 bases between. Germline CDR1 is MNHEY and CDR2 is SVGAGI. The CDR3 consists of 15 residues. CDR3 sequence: CASSQGMMGANVLTF. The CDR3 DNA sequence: TGTGCCAGCAGCCAGGGGATGATGGGAGCCAACGTCCTGACTTTC.

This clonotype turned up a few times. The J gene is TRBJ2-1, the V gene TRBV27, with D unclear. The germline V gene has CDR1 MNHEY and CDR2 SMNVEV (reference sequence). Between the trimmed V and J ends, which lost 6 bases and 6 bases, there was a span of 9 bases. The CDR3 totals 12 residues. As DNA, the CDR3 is TGTGCCAGCAGGAAACACGGCAATGAGCAGTTCTTC. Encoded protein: CASRKHGNEQFF.

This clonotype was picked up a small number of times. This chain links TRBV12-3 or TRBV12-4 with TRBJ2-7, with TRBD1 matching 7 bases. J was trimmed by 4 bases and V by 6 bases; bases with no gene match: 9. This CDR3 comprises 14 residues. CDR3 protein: CASRYGTEDYEQYF. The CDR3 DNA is TGTGCCAGCAGATACGGGACAGAAGATTACGAGCAGTACTTC.

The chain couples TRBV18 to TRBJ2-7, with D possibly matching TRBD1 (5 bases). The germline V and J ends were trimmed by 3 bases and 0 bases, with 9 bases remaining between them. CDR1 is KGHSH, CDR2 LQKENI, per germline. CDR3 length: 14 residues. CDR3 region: CASSPGRVSYEQYF. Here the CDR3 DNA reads TGTGCCAGCTCACCTGGCAGGGTCTCCTACGAGCAGTACTTC.

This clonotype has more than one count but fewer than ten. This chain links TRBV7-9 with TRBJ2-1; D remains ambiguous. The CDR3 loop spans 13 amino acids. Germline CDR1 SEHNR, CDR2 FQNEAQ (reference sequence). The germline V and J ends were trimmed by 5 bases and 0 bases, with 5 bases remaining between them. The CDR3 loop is CASSGFSYNEQFF. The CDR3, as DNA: TGTGCCAGCAGCGGTTTCTCCTACAATGAGCAGTTCTTC.

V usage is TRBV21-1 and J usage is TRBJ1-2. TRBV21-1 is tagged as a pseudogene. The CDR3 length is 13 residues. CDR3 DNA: TGTGCCAGCCCAAGGACGATTCGGTATGGCTACACCTTC. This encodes CASPRTIRYGYTF.

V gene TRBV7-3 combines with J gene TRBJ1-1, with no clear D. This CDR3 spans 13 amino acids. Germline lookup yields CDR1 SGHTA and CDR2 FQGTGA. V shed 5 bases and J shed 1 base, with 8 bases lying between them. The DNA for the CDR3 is TGTGCCAGCAGCGAGAGGCCGAACACTGAAGCTTTCTTT. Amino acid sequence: CASSERPNTEAFF.

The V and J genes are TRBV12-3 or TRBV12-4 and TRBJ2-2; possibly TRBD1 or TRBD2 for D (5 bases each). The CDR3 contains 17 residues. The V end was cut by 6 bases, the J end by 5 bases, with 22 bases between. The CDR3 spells CASSKEGRLSETGELFF. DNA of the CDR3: TGTGCCAGCAGCAAAGAGGGGCGCTTGTCGGAGACCGGGGAGCTGTTTTTT.

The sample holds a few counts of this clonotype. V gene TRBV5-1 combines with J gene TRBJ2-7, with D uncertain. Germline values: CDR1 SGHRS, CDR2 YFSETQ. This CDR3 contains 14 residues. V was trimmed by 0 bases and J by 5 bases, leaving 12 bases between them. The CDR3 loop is CASSLEAHLNEQYF. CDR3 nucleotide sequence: TGCGCCAGCAGCTTGGAGGCCCATCTTAACGAGCAGTACTTC.

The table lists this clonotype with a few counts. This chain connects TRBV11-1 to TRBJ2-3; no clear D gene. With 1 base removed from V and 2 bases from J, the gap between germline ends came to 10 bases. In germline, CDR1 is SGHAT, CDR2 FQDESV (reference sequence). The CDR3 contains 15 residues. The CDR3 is CASSLEGTYTDTQYF. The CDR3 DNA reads TGTGCCAGCAGCTTAGAGGGAACTTACACAGATACGCAGTATTTT.

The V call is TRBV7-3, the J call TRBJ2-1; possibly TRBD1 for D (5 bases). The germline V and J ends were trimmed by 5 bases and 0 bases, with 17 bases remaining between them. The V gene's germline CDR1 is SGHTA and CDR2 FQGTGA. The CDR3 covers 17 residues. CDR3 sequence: CASSAVSTVSSYNEQFF. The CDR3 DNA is TGTGCCAGCAGCGCCGTTTCGACAGTAAGCTCCTACAATGAGCAGTTCTTC.

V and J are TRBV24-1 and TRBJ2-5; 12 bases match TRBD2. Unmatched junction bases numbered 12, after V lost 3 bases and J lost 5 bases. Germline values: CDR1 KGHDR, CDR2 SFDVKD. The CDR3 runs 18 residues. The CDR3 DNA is TGTGCCACCAGTGATGCCACGACTAGCGGGAGAGGGCTTGAGACCCAGTACTTC. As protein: CATSDATTSGRGLETQYF.

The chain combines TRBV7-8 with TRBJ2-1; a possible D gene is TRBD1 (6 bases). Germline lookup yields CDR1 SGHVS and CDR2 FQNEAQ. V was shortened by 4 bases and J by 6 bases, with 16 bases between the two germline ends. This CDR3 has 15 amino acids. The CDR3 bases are TGTGCCAGCAGCTCCGGGGTGGGACAAGTCAATGAGCAGTTCTTC. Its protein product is CASSSGVGQVNEQFF. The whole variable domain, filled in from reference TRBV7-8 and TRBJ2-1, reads GAGVSQSPRYKVAKRGQDVALRCDPISGHVSLFWYQQALGQGPEFLTYFQNEAQLDKSGLPSDRFFAERPEGSVSTLKIQRTQQEDSAVYLCASSSGVGQVNEQFFGPGTRLTVL.

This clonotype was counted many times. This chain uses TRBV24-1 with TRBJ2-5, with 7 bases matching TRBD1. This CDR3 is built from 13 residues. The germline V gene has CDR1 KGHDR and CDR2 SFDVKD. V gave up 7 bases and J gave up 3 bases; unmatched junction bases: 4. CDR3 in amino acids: CATSATGEETQYF. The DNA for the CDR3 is TGTGCCACCAGCGCTACAGGGGAAGAGACCCAGTACTTC.

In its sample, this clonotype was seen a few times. The DNA of the CDR3 is TGTGCCAGTTGCCATTTAGGACAGCCCCAGCATTTT. This sequence encodes CASCHLGQPQHF. This rearrangement joins TRBV6-5 to TRBJ1-5; D gene unclear. Germline V gene lookup returns CDR1 MNHEY and CDR2 SVGAGI. The CDR3 extends over 12 amino acids. V was shortened by 9 bases and J by 7 bases, with 13 bases between the two germline ends.

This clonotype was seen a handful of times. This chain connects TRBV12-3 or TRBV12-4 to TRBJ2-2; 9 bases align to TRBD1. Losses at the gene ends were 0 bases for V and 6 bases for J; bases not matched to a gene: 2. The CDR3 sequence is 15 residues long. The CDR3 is CASSLAYRGPGELFF. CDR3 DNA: TGTGCCAGCAGTTTAGCGTACAGGGGGCCCGGGGAGCTGTTTTTT.

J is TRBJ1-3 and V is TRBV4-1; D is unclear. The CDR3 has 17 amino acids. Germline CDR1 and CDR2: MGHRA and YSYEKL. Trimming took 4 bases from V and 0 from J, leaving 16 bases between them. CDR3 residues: CASSLHSGWGSGNTIYF. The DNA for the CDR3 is TGCGCCAGCAGCCTACATTCTGGTTGGGGCTCTGGAAACACCATATATTTT.

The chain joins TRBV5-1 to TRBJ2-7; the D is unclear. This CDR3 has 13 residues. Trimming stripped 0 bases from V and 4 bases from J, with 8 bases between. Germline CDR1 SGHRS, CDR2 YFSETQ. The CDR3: CASSLGPTYEQYF. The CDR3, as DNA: TGCGCCAGCAGCTTGGGGCCAACTTACGAGCAGTACTTC. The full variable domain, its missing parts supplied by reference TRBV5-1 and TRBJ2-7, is KAGVTQTPRYLIKTRGQQVTLSCSPISGHRSVSWYQQTPGQGLQFLFEYFSETQRNKGNFPGRFSGRQFSNSRSEMNVSTLELGDSALYLCASSLGPTYEQYFGPGTRLTVT.

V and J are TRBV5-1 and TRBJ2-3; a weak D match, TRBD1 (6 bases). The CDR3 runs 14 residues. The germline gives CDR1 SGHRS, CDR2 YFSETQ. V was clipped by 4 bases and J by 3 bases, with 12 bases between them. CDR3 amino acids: CASSRDKETDTQYF. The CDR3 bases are TGCGCCAGCAGCCGGGACAAAGAGACAGATACGCAGTATTTT. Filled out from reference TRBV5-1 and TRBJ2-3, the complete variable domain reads KAGVTQTPRYLIKTRGQQVTLSCSPISGHRSVSWYQQTPGQGLQFLFEYFSETQRNKGNFPGRFSGRQFSNSRSEMNVSTLELGDSALYLCASSRDKETDTQYFGPGTRLTVL.

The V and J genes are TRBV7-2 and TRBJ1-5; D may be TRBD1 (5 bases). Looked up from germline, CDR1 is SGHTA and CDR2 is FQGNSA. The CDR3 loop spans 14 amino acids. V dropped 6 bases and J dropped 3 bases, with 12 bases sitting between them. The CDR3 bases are TGTGCCAGCAGGGAGGGGACGTCCAATCAGCCCCAGCATTTT. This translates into CASREGTSNQPQHF.

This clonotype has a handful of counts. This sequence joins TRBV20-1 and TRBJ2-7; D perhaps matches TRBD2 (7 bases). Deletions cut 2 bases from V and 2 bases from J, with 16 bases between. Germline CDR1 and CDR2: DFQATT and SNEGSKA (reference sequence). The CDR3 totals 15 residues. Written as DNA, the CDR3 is TGCAGTGCTAGAAACCTCGGGGGGCCCCCCTACGAGCAGTACTTC. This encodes CSARNLGGPPYEQYF.

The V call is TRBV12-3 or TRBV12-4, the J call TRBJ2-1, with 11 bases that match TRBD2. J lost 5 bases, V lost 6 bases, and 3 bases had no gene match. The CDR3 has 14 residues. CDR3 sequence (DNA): TGTGCCAGCAGGGCTAGCGGGGGGAACAATGAGCAGTTCTTC. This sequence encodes CASRASGGNNEQFF.